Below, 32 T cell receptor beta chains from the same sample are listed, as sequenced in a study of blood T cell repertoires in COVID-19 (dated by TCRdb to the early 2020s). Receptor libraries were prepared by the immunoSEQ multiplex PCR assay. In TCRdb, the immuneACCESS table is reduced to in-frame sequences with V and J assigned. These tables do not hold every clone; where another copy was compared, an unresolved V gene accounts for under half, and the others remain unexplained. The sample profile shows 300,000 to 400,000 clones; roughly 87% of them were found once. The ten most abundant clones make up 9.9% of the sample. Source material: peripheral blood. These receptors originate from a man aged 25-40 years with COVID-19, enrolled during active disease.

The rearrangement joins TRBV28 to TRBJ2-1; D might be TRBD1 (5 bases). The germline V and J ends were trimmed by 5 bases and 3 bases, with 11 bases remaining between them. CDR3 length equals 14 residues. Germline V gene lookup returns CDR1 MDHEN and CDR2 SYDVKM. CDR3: CASSLPDSYNEQFF. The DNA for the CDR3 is TGTGCCAGCAGTCTACCCGACAGCTACAATGAGCAGTTCTTC.

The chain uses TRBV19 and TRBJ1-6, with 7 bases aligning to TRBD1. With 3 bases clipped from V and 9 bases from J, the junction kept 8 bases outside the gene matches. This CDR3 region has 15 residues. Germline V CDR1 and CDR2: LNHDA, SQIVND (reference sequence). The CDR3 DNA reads TGTGCCAGTAGTATCCAGACAGGGTCCGGTTCACCCCTCCACTTT. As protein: CASSIQTGSGSPLHF.

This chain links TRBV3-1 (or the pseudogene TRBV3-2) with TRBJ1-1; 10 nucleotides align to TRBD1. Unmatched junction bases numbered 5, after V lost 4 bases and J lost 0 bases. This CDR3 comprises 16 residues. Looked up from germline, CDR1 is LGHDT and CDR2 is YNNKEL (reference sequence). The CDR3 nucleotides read TGTGCCAGCAGCCGTTGGGACAGGGGAGTGAACACTGAAGCTTTCTTT. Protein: CASSRWDRGVNTEAFF.

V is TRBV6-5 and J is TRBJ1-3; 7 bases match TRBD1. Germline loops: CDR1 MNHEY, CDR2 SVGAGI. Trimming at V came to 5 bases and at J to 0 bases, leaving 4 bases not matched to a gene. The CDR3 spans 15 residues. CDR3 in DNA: TGTGCCAGCAGTATCAACAGGGGCTCTGGAAACACCATATATTTT. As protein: CASSINRGSGNTIYF.

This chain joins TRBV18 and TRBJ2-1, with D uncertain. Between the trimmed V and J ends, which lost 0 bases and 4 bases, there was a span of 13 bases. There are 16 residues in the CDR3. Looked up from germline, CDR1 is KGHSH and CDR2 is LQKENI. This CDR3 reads CASSPPGRSQYNEQFF. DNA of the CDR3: TGTGCCAGCTCACCACCAGGAAGGAGCCAGTACAATGAGCAGTTCTTC.

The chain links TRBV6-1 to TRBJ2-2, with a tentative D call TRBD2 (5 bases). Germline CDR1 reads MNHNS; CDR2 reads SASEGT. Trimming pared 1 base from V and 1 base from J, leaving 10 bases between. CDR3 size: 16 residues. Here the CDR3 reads CASSEVLRGNTGELFF. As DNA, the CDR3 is TGTGCCAGCAGTGAAGTTCTTCGGGGGAACACCGGGGAGCTGTTTTTT.

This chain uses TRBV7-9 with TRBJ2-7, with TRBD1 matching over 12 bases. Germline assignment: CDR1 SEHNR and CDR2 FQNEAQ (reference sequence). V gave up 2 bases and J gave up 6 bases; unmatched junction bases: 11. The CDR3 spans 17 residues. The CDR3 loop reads CASSLPRPGQGAGEQYF. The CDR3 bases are TGTGCCAGCAGCTTACCGAGACCGGGACAGGGGGCAGGCGAGCAGTACTTC.

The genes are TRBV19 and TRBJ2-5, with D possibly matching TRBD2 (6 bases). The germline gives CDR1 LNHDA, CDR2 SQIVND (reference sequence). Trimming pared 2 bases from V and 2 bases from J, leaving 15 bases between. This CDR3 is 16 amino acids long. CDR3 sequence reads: CASSIYSGRRQETQYF. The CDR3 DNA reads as TGTGCCAGTAGTATATATAGCGGCAGACGGCAAGAGACCCAGTACTTC.

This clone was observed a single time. This CDR3 reads CASNLGQVYTF. CDR3 DNA sequence: TGTGCCAGCAACCTCGGCCAGGTCTACACCTTC. The rearrangement links TRBV12-3 or TRBV12-4 to TRBJ1-2; no definite D call. The length of the CDR3 is 11 residues. The V and J ends lost 7 bases and 10 bases respectively, with 13 bases between them.

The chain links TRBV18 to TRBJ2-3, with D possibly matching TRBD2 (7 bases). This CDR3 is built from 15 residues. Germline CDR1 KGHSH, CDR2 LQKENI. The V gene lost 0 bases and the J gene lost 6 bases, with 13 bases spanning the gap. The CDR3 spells CASSPPLGGPDTQYF. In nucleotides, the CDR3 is TGTGCCAGCTCACCACCGTTGGGGGGGCCGGATACGCAGTATTTT. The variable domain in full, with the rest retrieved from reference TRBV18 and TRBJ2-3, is NAGVMQNPRHLVRRRGQEARLRCSPMKGHSHVYWYRQLPEEGLKFMVYLQKENIIDESGMPKERFSAEFPKEGPSILRIQQVVRGDSAAYFCASSPPLGGPDTQYFGPGTRLTVL.

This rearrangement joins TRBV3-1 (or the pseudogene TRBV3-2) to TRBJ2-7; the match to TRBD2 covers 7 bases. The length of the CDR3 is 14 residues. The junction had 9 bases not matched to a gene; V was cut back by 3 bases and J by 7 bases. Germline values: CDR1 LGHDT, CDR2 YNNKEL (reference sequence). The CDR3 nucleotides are TGTGCCAGCAGCCAGTGGGAGGGGCGGAGGGAGCAGTACTTC. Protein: CASSQWEGRREQYF.

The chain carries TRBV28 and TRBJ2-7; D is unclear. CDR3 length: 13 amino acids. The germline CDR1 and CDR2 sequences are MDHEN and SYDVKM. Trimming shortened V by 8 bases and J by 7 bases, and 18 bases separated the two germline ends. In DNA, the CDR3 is TGTGCCAGCCGCTTTACGGTCCGCTTAGAGCAGTACTTC. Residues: CASRFTVRLEQYF.

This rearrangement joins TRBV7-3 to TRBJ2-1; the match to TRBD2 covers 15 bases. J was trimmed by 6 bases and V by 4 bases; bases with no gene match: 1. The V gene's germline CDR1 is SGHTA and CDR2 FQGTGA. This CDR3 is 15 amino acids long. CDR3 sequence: CASSSGLAGGNEQFF. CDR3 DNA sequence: TGTGCCAGCAGCTCGGGACTAGCGGGGGGCAATGAGCAGTTCTTC. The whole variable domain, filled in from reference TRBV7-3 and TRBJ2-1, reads GAGVSQTPSNKVTEKGKYVELRCDPISGHTALYWYRQSLGQGPEFLIYFQGTGAADDSGLPNDRFFAVRPEGSVSTLKIQRTERGDSAVYLCASSSGLAGGNEQFFGPGTRLTVL.

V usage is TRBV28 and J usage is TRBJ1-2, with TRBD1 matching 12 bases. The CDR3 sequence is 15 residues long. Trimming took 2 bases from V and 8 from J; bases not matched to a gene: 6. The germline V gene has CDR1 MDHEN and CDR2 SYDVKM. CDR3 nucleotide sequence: TGTGCCAGCAGTTTAGGGGGACAGGGGGCGCGGGGCTACACCTTC. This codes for CASSLGGQGARGYTF.

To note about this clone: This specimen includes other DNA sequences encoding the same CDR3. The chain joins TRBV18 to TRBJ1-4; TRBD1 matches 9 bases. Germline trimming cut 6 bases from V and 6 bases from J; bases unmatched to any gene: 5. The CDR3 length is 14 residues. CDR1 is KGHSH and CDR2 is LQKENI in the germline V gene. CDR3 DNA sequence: TGTGCCAGCTCTCCTCGGACAGGGGATGAAAAACTGTTTTTT. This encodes CASSPRTGDEKLFF.

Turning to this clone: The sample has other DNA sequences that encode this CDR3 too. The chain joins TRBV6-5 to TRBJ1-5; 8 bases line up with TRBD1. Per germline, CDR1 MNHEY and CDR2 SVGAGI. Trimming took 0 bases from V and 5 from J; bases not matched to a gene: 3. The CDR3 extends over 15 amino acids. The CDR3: CASSYSGTGDQPQHF. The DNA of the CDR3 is TGTGCCAGCAGTTACTCTGGGACAGGAGATCAGCCCCAGCATTTT.

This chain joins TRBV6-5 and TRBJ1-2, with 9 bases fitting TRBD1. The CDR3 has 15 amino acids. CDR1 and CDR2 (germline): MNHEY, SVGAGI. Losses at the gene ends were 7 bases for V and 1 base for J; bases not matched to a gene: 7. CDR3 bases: TGTGCCAGCAATCCGGGACAGGGATTTAACTATGGCTACACCTTC. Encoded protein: CASNPGQGFNYGYTF.

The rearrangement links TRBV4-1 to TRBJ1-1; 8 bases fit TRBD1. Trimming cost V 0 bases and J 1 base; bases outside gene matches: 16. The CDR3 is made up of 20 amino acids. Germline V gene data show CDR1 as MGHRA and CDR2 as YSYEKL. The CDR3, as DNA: TGCGCCAGCAGCCAAGAACACGGGACAGGAGGATCGAGAACGAACACTGAAGCTTTCTTT. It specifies CASSQEHGTGGSRTNTEAFF.

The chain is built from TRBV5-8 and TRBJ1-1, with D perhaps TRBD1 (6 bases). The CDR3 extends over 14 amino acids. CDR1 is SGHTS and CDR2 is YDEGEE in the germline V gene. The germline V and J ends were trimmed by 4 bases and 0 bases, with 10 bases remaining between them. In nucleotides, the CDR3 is TGTGCCAGCAGCACTGACAGGTTGAACACTGAAGCTTTCTTT. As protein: CASSTDRLNTEAFF.

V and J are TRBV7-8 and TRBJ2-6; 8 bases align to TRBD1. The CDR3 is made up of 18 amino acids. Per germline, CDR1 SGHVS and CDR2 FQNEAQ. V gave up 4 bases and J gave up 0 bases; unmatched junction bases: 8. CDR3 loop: CASSSGTGLSSGANVLTF. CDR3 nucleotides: TGTGCCAGCAGCTCGGGGACAGGTCTTAGCTCTGGGGCCAACGTCCTGACTTTC.

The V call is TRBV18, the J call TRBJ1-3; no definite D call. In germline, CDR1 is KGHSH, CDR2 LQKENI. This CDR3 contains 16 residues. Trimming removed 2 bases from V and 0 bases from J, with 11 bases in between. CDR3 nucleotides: TGTGCCAGCTCACCATCGCAGTCTAGCTCTGGAAACACCATATATTTT. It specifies CASSPSQSSSGNTIYF.

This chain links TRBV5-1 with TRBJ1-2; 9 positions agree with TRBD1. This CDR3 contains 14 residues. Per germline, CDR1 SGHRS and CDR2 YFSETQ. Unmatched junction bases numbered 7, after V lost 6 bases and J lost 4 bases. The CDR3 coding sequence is TGCGCCAGCATCGGGGACAGGGAAGCCTATGGCTACACCTTC. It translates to CASIGDREAYGYTF.

CDR3 region: CASPGGAQGSTEAFF. The CDR3 region has the DNA TGTGCCAGCCCCGGGGGGGCGCAGGGCAGCACTGAAGCTTTCTTT. The chain links TRBV28 to TRBJ1-1; perhaps TRBD1 as D (6 bases). The germline gives CDR1 MDHEN, CDR2 SYDVKM. The CDR3 spans 15 residues. Trimming removed 8 bases at V and 4 bases at J, with 20 bases between.

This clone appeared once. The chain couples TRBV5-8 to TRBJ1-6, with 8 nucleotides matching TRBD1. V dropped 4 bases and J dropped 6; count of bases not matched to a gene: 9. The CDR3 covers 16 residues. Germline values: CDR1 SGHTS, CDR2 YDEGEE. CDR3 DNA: TGTGCCAGCAGCCCGGACAGGGATAGGATTAATTCACCCCTCCACTTT. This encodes CASSPDRDRINSPLHF.

Written as DNA, the CDR3 is TGTGCCAGCAGTTGGTCCAGGGGTAATGAAAAACTGTTTTTT. Its protein product is CASSWSRGNEKLFF. The chain has TRBV28 and TRBJ1-4; maybe TRBD1 (6 bases). This CDR3 is 14 amino acids long. V lost 4 bases, J lost 4 bases, and 10 bases lay in between. CDR1 is MDHEN, CDR2 SYDVKM, per germline.

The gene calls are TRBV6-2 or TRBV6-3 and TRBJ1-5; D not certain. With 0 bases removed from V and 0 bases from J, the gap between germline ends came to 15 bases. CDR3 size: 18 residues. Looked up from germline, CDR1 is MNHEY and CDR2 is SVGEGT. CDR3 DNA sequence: TGTGCCAGCAGTTACTCGGTCCCAGGAGGGTATAGCAATCAGCCCCAGCATTTT. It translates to CASSYSVPGGYSNQPQHF.

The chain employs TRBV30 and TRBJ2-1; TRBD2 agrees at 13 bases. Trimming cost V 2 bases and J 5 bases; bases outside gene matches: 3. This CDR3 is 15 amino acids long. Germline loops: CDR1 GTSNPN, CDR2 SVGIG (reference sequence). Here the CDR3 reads CAWSPGLAGNNEQFF. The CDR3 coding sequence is TGTGCCTGGAGTCCGGGACTAGCGGGAAACAATGAGCAGTTCTTC.

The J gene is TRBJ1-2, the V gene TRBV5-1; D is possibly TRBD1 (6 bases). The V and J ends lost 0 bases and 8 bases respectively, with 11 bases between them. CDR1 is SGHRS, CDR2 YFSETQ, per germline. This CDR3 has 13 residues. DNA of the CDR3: TGCGCCAGCAGCTTGGAGGGGGAGGGCGGCTACACCTTC. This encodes CASSLEGEGGYTF.

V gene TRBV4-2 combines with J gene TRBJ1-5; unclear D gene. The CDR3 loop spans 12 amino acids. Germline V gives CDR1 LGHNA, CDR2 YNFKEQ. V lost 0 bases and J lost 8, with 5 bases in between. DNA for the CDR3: TGTGCCAGCAGCCAAGACTTAGAGCCCCAGCATTTT. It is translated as CASSQDLEPQHF.

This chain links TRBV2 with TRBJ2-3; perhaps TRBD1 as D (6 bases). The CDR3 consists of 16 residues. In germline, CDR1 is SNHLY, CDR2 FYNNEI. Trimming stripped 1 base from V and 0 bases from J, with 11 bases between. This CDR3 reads CASSEGTVSSTDTQYF. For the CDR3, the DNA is TGTGCCAGCAGTGAAGGGACAGTCTCTAGCACAGATACGCAGTATTTT. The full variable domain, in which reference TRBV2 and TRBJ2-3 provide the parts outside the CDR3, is EPEVTQTPSHQVTQMGQEVILRCVPISNHLYFYWYRQILGQKVEFLVSFYNNEISEKSEIFDDQFSVERPDGSNFTLKIRSTKLEDSAMYFCASSEGTVSSTDTQYFGPGTRLTVL.

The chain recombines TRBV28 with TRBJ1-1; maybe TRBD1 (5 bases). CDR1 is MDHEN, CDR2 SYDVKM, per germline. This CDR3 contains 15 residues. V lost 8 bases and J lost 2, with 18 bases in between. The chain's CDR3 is CASATIGTSNTEAFF. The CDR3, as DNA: TGTGCCAGCGCAACCATCGGGACTTCCAACACTGAAGCTTTCTTT.

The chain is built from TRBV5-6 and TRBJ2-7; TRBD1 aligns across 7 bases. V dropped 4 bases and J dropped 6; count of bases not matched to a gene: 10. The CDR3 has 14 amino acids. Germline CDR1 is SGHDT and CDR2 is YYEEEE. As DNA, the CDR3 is TGTGCCAGCAGCACACAGGGGATCCAAGGCGAGCAGTACTTC. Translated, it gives CASSTQGIQGEQYF.